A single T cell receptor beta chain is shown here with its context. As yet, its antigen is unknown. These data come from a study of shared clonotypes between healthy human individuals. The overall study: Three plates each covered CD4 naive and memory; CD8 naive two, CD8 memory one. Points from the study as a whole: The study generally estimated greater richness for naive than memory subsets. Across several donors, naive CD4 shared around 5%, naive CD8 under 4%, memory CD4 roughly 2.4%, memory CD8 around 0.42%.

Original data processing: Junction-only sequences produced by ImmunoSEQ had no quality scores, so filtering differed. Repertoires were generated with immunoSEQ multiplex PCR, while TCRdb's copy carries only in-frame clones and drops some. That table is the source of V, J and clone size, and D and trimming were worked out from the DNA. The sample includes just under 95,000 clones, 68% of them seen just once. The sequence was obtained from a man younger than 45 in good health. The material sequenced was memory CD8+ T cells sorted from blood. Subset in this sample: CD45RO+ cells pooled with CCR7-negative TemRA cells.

The CDR3 nucleotides are TGCAGTGCTAGTCTGCCGGTTGAGCAGTTCTTC. It is translated as CSASLPVEQFF. J is TRBJ2-1 and V is TRBV20-1; D not resolved. The CDR3 totals 11 residues. Trimming cost V 3 bases and J 9 bases, with 9 bases left between them. Germline CDR1 and CDR2: DFQATT and SNEGSKA (reference sequence).